These T cell receptor beta chains were read from a single sample in a study of blood T cells in healthy people across ages. MiXCR, applied by TCRdb to the 5' RACE reads, yields one record per CDR3 protein. In the table there are 380,000 or so distinct CDR3 sequences, roughly half of which are singletons. Sequencing was carried out using blood. The origin of the receptors is a man in his 60s in good health. The CDR3 runs from the conserved cysteine through the conserved F or W. The D gene is left open where the match is weak. Not every row has a clone size; where given, it reads once, few, many or a size class.

few	TRBV20-1	TRBD2	TRBJ2-7	CSARDRGLAGNEQYF	TGCAGTGCTAGAGATAGGGGACTAGCGGGAAACGAGCAGTACTTC
once	TRBV29-1	NA	TRBJ2-5	CSVEDSPQYF	TGCAGCGTTGAAGATTCCCCCCAGTACTTC
NA	TRBV28	TRBD1	TRBJ1-2	CASSLAGTGIGYTF	TGTGCCAGCAGTCTGGCCGGGACAGGGATCGGCTACACCTTC
NA	TRBV2	TRBD1	TRBJ2-6	CASTAGGTGANILTF	TGTGCCAGCACGGCAGGGGGCACAGGGGCCAACATCCTGACTTTC
NA	TRBV6-2/TRBV6-3	TRBD1	TRBJ2-5	CASSSGQVLSSQETQYF	TGTGCCAGCAGTTCGGGACAGGTCCTATCAAGCCAAGAGACCCAGTACTTC
few	TRBV5-1	NA	TRBJ1-2	CASTMTGYGYTF	TGCGCCAGCACGATGACAGGCTATGGCTACACCTTC
NA	TRBV11-1	NA	TRBJ2-1	CASSFGSLSYNEQFF	TGTGCCAGCAGCTTTGGGAGCCTCTCCTACAATGAGCAGTTCTTC
NA	TRBV7-2	TRBD2	TRBJ2-2	CASSLGNVVAGPNTGELFF	TGTGCCAGCAGCTTAGGCAACGTCGTAGCGGGACCTAACACCGGGGAGCTGTTTTTT
many	TRBV7-2	TRBD2	TRBJ2-7	CASSRIAGVGEQYF	TGTGCCAGCAGCAGGATAGCGGGAGTGGGGGAGCAGTACTTC
NA	TRBV14	NA	TRBJ2-6	CASSQGRRGASGANVLTF	TGTGCCAGCAGCCAAGGCCGTAGGGGGGCGAGTGGGGCCAACGTCCTGACTTTC
few	TRBV9	NA	TRBJ2-3	CASSVVQNTDTQYF	TGTGCCAGCAGCGTAGTTCAGAACACAGATACGCAGTATTTT
few	TRBV10-3	NA	TRBJ2-7	CAISERGAGGYEQYF	TGTGCCATCAGTGAGAGGGGGGCAGGGGGCTACGAGCAGTACTTC
few	TRBV7-2	NA	TRBJ1-1	CASKPTGSGNTEAFF	TGTGCCAGCAAACCGACAGGTTCAGGGAACACTGAAGCTTTCTTT
many	TRBV28	NA	TRBJ1-1	CASRGRPEAFF	TGTGCCAGCAGGGGTAGGCCTGAAGCTTTCTTT
NA	TRBV20-1	TRBD2	TRBJ2-5	CSALAGVETQYF	TGCAGTGCCCTAGCGGGAGTTGAGACCCAGTACTTC
NA	TRBV20-1	NA	TRBJ2-7	CSASSRATYEQYF	TGCAGTGCTAGTTCGCGGGCCACCTACGAGCAGTACTTC
few	TRBV29-1	TRBD2	TRBJ2-5	CSSPSGGPQETQYF	TGCAGCTCCCCTAGCGGGGGGCCCCAAGAGACCCAGTACTTC
few	TRBV5-1	NA	TRBJ2-5	CASSPASDGSQETQYF	TGCGCCAGCAGCCCTGCTAGCGACGGCTCCCAAGAGACCCAGTACTTC